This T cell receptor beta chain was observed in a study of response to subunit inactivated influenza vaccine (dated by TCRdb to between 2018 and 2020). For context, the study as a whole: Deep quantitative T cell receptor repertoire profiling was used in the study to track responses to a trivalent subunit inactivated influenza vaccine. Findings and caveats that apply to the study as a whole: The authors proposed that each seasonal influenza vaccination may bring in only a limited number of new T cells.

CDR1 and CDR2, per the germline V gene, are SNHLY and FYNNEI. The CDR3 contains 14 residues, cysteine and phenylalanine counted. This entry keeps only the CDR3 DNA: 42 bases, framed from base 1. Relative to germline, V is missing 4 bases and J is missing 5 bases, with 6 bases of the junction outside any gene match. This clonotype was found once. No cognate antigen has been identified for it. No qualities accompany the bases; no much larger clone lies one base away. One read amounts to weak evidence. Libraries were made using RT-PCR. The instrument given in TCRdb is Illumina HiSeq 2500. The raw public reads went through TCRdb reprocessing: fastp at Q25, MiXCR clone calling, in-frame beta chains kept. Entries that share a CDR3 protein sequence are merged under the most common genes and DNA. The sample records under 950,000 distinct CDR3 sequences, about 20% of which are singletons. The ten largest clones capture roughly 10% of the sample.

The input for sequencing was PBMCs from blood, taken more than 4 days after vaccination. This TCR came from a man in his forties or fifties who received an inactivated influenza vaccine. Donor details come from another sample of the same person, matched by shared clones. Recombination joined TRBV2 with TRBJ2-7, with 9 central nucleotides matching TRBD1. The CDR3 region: CASSAYRTGDEQYF. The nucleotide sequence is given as TGTGCCAGCAGTGCATATAGGACAGGGGACGAGCAGTACTTC.